The present TCR beta chain was sequenced within a study of T cell responses to AZD1222 COVID-19 vaccine. Overall study findings and caveats: Reports say nearly half of spike-specific TCRs go after unmutated variant regions.

TCRdb's table, derived via immunoSEQ multiplex PCR, lists solely in-frame clones and lacks some. This table has about 190,000 clones, 92% appearing once. V shed 2 bases and J 2 bases; nucleotides not matched to a gene: 8. This CDR3 has 17 amino acids. The germline CDR1 and CDR2 sequences are SGHVS and FNYEAQ. As for this clone: Its specificity is unknown.

The rearrangement uses TRBV7-6 and TRBJ1-5; 8 bases match TRBD1. Sample: peripheral blood, taken on day 0 of AZD1222 vaccination. This clonotype was obtained from an adult in good health. In DNA, the CDR3 is TGTGCCAGCAGCTTAAAACCCGGGACAGGCCGCAATCAGCCCCAGCATTTT. Amino acid sequence: CASSLKPGTGRNQPQHF.